The 14 T cell receptor beta chains presented below share a single source sample, sequenced in a study of TIL therapy for anti-PD-1-resistant metastatic lung cancer. Time point meaning: pre-treatment sample, taken before nivolumab and TIL therapy. This was the immunoSEQ v3 assay. The repertoire was sequenced with immunoSEQ multiplex PCR; TCRdb's copy has only in-frame clones and lacks some. The table shows about 59,000 clones, with roughly four fifths occurring only once. The material sequenced was blood, taken at baseline. These TCRs come from a person between 30 and 80 years old with non-small cell lung cancer.

This chain links TRBV12-3 or TRBV12-4 with TRBJ1-1; 8 bases match TRBD1. V trimming: 4 bases; J trimming: 5 bases; junction bases outside the gene matches: 3. The CDR3 is 13 amino acids. CDR3 residues: CASSWDRITEAFF. The CDR3 DNA is TGTGCCAGCAGTTGGGACAGGATAACTGAAGCTTTCTTT.

The genes are TRBV23-1 and TRBJ2-4; no clear D gene. TRBV23-1 is designated an ORF whose function remains uncertain. CDR3 length: 13 amino acids. Trimming shortened V by 7 bases and J by 2 bases, and 9 bases separated the two germline ends. CDR3 bases: TGCGCCAGCACGTGGAAAACCAAAAACATTCAGTACTTC. Amino acid sequence: CASTWKTKNIQYF.

The genes are TRBV11-2 and TRBJ2-5; D call uncertain. This CDR3 contains 13 residues. Trimming took 1 base from V and 5 from J, leaving 8 bases between them. CDR1 is SGHAT and CDR2 is FQNNGV in the germline V gene. CDR3 in amino acids: CASSLVGPETQYF. The CDR3 coding sequence is TGTGCCAGCAGCTTAGTCGGGCCGGAGACCCAGTACTTC.

J is TRBJ1-1 and V is TRBV28; tentative D call: TRBD1 (5 bases). The ends were cut back, 4 bases at V and 7 bases at J, with 10 bases in the middle. Germline values: CDR1 MDHEN, CDR2 SYDVKM. The CDR3 is made up of 12 amino acids. The CDR3 DNA follows: TGTGCCAGCAGTTCCCGACAGAATGAAGCTTTCTTT. This gives the protein CASSSRQNEAFF.

The chain carries TRBV10-2 and TRBJ2-7; TRBD1 is a possible D gene (6 bases). The germline gives CDR1 WSHSY, CDR2 SAAADI. CDR3 length equals 19 residues. Trimming cost V 6 bases and J 2 bases, with 29 bases left between them. CDR3 nucleotide sequence: TGCGCCAGCAGAGGTCACAGGGCTGGGACCTACAATTCCCCCTACGAGCAGTACTTC. This gives the protein CASRGHRAGTYNSPYEQYF.

The V gene is TRBV11-2, the J gene TRBJ1-2; D remains ambiguous. CDR3 length: 13 residues. Germline CDR1 is SGHAT and CDR2 is FQNNGV. With 3 bases removed from V and 4 bases from J, the gap between germline ends came to 9 bases. In DNA form, the CDR3 reads TGTGCCAGCAGCTTCCAAGCGGCCTATGGCTACACCTTC. Translated, it gives CASSFQAAYGYTF.

The chain couples TRBV11-2 to TRBJ1-1; 7 bases agree with TRBD1. Germline trimming cut 5 bases from V and 5 bases from J; bases unmatched to any gene: 5. This CDR3 region has 13 residues. The germline V gene encodes CDR1 SGHAT and CDR2 FQNNGV. The CDR3 loop reads CASSATGATEAFF. In DNA form, the CDR3 reads TGTGCCAGCAGCGCAACAGGGGCGACTGAAGCTTTCTTT.

This clone showed up just once. The rearrangement links TRBV6-5 to TRBJ2-1, with D possibly being TRBD2 (5 bases). The CDR3 sequence is 12 residues long. CDR1 MNHEY and CDR2 SVGAGI come from the germline V gene. V lost 6 bases and J 6 bases, leaving 9 bases between the germline ends. In DNA form, the CDR3 reads TGTGCCAGCAGACACGGGATCAATGAGCAGTTCTTC. As protein: CASRHGINEQFF.

This sequence joins TRBV25-1 and TRBJ2-7; D remains unclear. This CDR3 has 15 residues. Trimming left V 3 bases short and J 1 base short, with 13 bases between. The V gene's germline CDR1 is MGHDK and CDR2 SYGVNS. The CDR3 reads CASSDGPSASYEQYF. The CDR3 DNA follows: TGTGCCAGCAGTGATGGGCCCTCAGCTTCCTACGAGCAGTACTTC.

V is TRBV7-2 and J is TRBJ2-7; D uncertain. Trimming left V 1 base short and J 4 bases short, with 11 bases between. The germline V gene encodes CDR1 SGHTA and CDR2 FQGNSA. The CDR3 is 14 residues long. CDR3 DNA: TGTGCCAGCAGCTTAGAGCGCGGCAATTACGAGCAGTACTTC. This translates into CASSLERGNYEQYF.

V usage is TRBV5-1 and J usage is TRBJ2-2, with 7 bases aligning to TRBD1. V shed 4 bases, J shed 4 bases, and the junction held 4 bases outside the gene matches. Germline CDR1 and CDR2: SGHRS and YFSETQ. This CDR3 spans 14 amino acids. CDR3 sequence reads: CASSPGGLTGELFF. As DNA, the CDR3 is TGCGCCAGCAGCCCAGGGGGTCTCACCGGGGAGCTGTTTTTT.

This chain links TRBV7-9 with TRBJ1-6; D is unclear. Trimming took 3 bases from V and 4 from J, leaving 7 bases between them. Germline V gives CDR1 SEHNR, CDR2 FQNEAQ (reference sequence). The CDR3 consists of 14 residues. This CDR3 is CASSLPNYNSPLHF. CDR3 in DNA: TGTGCCAGCAGCTTGCCAAATTATAATTCACCCCTCCACTTT.

The chain has TRBV30 and TRBJ2-1; D not resolved. V was trimmed by 4 bases and J by 7 bases, leaving 11 bases between them. In germline, CDR1 is GTSNPN, CDR2 SVGIG (reference sequence). The CDR3 has 12 amino acids. DNA for the CDR3: TGTGCCTGGACCCCTGGAAAGAATGAGCAGTTCTTC. This encodes CAWTPGKNEQFF.

V usage is TRBV28 and J usage is TRBJ2-5; a possible D gene is TRBD1 (6 bases). Germline V gene sequence: CDR1 MDHEN, CDR2 SYDVKM. The CDR3 is 14 residues long. V lost 8 bases to trimming and J lost 2 bases, with 15 bases between them. CDR3 DNA: TGTGCCAGCGACCTACCGGGACAACAAGAGACCCAGTACTTC. As protein: CASDLPGQQETQYF.